These T cell receptor beta chains were read from a single sample in a study of T cells in localized non-small cell lung cancer. Only in-frame clones appear in the TCRdb table, and some are missing; sequencing was by immunoSEQ multiplex PCR. The table lists some 38,000 clones, 86% of them singletons. The source was peripheral blood mononuclear cells, collected before any cancer treatment. Every receptor here comes from a male donor aged 60 or over with stage II lung adenocarcinoma. Both conserved end residues are part of each CDR3. The size of a clone is reported for some rows only, either as once, few or many, or as a class for expanded clones.

v_call	j_call	clone_size	cdr3_aa
TRBV5-6	TRBJ2-7	.	CASSLAGTPYEQYF
TRBV25-1	TRBJ2-3	.	CASRLAGRADTQYF
TRBV7-6	TRBJ2-7	once	CASSLGIPWSSYEQYF
TRBV28	TRBJ2-3	once	CASGGSATLDTQYF
TRBV19	TRBJ1-2	.	CASSLGRGYGYTF
TRBV6-6	TRBJ2-3	.	CASSWGDPTTDTQYF
TRBV5-4	TRBJ2-3	.	CASSVDRGLTDTQYF
TRBV2	TRBJ2-1	.	CASSAQASGYWNEQFF
TRBV25-1	TRBJ2-5	.	CASIGLTETQYF
TRBV28	TRBJ2-1	.	CASSRTVRYLIF
TRBV5-1	TRBJ1-2	.	CASSLAGTGAIGGYTF
TRBV7-9	TRBJ1-1	.	CASSPQGGLNTEAFF
TRBV11-2	TRBJ2-3	.	CASSLPTGSLKDTQYF
TRBV7-8	TRBJ2-1	.	CASSPTGSRSEQFF
TRBV2	TRBJ2-7	once	CASSERDISQYF
TRBV2	TRBJ2-2	.	CASNPRGAGGELFF
TRBV6-5	TRBJ2-1	.	CASRRTGTSGEQFF
TRBV6-5	TRBJ1-2	few	CASSPQGYGYTF
TRBV6-1	TRBJ2-3	.	CASSGTSGRAVRTDTQYF
TRBV14	TRBJ2-2	.	CASSQERDGGELFF
TRBV19	TRBJ2-7	.	CASSKGPGDPYEQYF
TRBV7-7	TRBJ2-6	.	CASSPGAAGANVLTF
TRBV5-1	TRBJ1-1	.	CASSPAPPNTEAFF